The rows below give T cell receptor beta chains drawn from one sample of a study of CD8+ T cells in alopecia areata. Sequencing used immunoSEQ multiplex PCR; TCRdb keeps in-frame clones, though not all of them. Among 200,000 to 250,000 clones listed, more than 30% were seen once. The source was CD4+ T cells sorted from blood, collected at approximately week 34, from a patient treated with tofacitinib. These receptors were collected from a human donor with alopecia areata. Each CDR3 is given with its conserved first and last residue. Fields, in order: clone size, CDR3 length, D gene, V gene, J gene, CDR3 DNA, CDR3 protein. The D gene is left open where the match is weak. Size values are once, few and many counts, or a class for expanded clones, and some rows have none.

clone size: .
CDR3 length: 16
D gene: TRBD1
V gene: TRBV5-1
J gene: TRBJ2-1
CDR3 DNA: TGCGCCAGCAGCTTGGCAACCGGGACAGTCTACAATGAGCAGTTCTTC
CDR3 protein: CASSLATGTVYNEQFF

clone size: .
CDR3 length: 14
D gene: .
V gene: TRBV30
J gene: TRBJ2-7
CDR3 DNA: TGTGCCTGGAGGCCCGGGACTTCTATCTACGAGCAGTACTTC
CDR3 protein: CAWRPGTSIYEQYF

clone size: .
CDR3 length: 13
D gene: .
V gene: TRBV6-6
J gene: TRBJ2-7
CDR3 DNA: TGTGCCAGCAGTTACTCACAGGGCTACGAGCAGTACTTC
CDR3 protein: CASSYSQGYEQYF

clone size: few
CDR3 length: 12
D gene: .
V gene: TRBV5-1
J gene: TRBJ2-3
CDR3 DNA: TGCGCCAGCAGTTCAGCCACAGATACGCAGTATTTT
CDR3 protein: CASSSATDTQYF

clone size: few
CDR3 length: 15
D gene: .
V gene: TRBV2
J gene: TRBJ2-1
CDR3 DNA: TGTGCCAGCAGTGCCCCGGGACAAAACTACAATGAGCAGTTCTTC
CDR3 protein: CASSAPGQNYNEQFF

clone size: once
CDR3 length: 15
D gene: TRBD1
V gene: TRBV27
J gene: TRBJ2-3
CDR3 DNA: TGTGCCAGCAGTTTATCGGACAGGGGGCCAGATACGCAGTATTTT
CDR3 protein: CASSLSDRGPDTQYF

clone size: .
CDR3 length: 12
D gene: .
V gene: TRBV5-1
J gene: TRBJ1-5
CDR3 DNA: TGCGCCAGCAGCTTGGACGTCGGGCCCCAGCATTTT
CDR3 protein: CASSLDVGPQHF

clone size: .
CDR3 length: 17
D gene: .
V gene: TRBV15
J gene: TRBJ2-3
CDR3 DNA: TGTGCCACCAGCAGAGGAAAGGTGGGACTCCGCACAGATACGCAGTATTTT
CDR3 protein: CATSRGKVGLRTDTQYF

clone size: .
CDR3 length: 16
D gene: .
V gene: TRBV4-1
J gene: TRBJ2-5
CDR3 DNA: TGCGCCAGCAGCCAAGGATGGTCGGTCCAGGCGGAGACCCAGTACTTC
CDR3 protein: CASSQGWSVQAETQYF

clone size: few
CDR3 length: 16
D gene: TRBD2
V gene: TRBV4-1
J gene: TRBJ2-1
CDR3 DNA: TGCGCCAGCAGCCAAGCCCTAGCGGACTACAGCAATGAGCAGTTCTTC
CDR3 protein: CASSQALADYSNEQFF

clone size: .
CDR3 length: 16
D gene: .
V gene: TRBV30
J gene: TRBJ2-7
CDR3 DNA: TGTGCCTGGAGTGGTTTACGGGGACCAACCCCAGGCGAGCAGTACTTC
CDR3 protein: CAWSGLRGPTPGEQYF

clone size: few
CDR3 length: 14
D gene: .
V gene: TRBV2
J gene: TRBJ2-7
CDR3 DNA: TGTGCCAGCAACAGGGCCTCACCGAGCTACGAGCAGTACTTC
CDR3 protein: CASNRASPSYEQYF